Given below is one TCR beta chain in context. The data were taken from a study of blood T cells in healthy people across ages. Turning to the study itself: Template switching captured about one barcoded beta molecule per two T cells.

A second roughly 7 to 11 cycle PCR used barcoded and J-beta primers. From the 5' RACE reads, TCRdb called clonotypes with MiXCR, one entry per CDR3 protein. This table has over 500,000 distinct CDR3 sequences, 52% appearing once. This TCR was recovered from a woman older than 75 in good health. Specimen: blood.

The CDR3 loop reads CASSLEQGVEETQYF. The CDR3 DNA is TGTGCCAGCAGTTTAGAACAGGGGGTTGAGGAGACCCAGTACTTC. This sequence joins TRBV28 and TRBJ2-5, with TRBD1 matching over 8 bases. The V segment lost 2 bases and the J segment 5 bases; nucleotides outside the gene matches: 7. The germline V gene has CDR1 MDHEN and CDR2 SYDVKM. The CDR3 is 15 residues long. Supplemented by reference TRBV28 and TRBJ2-5, the full variable domain reads DVKVTQSSRYLVKRTGEKVFLECVQDMDHENMFWYRQDPGLGLRLIYFSYDVKMKEKGDIPEGYSVSREKKERFSLILESASTNQTSMYLCASSLEQGVEETQYFGPGTRLLVL.